A single sample is the source of the 23 T cell receptor beta chains below, sequenced in a study of blood T cell repertoires in COVID-19 (dated by TCRdb to the early 2020s). Libraries were prepared through the immunoSEQ multiplex PCR assay. TCRdb took this table from immuneACCESS and kept in-frame rearrangements with V and J called. Such tables lack part of the clones; where checked against another copy, unresolved V genes explain under half of the gap, and the rest is unexplained. The sample table lists 220,000 or so clones, around 90% of them with a count of one. The ten largest clonotypes hold 0.87% of the sample. The sample comprised PBMCs or T cells enriched from blood (not recorded which). These receptors came from a middle-aged man who had been exposed to COVID-19.

V gene TRBV15 combines with J gene TRBJ1-4; possible D gene TRBD1, 5 bases. Germline CDR1 is LNHNV and CDR2 is YYDKDF (reference sequence). V lost 8 bases and J 8 bases, leaving 15 bases between the germline ends. The CDR3 spans 13 residues. CDR3 DNA sequence: TGTGCCACCCTTCTCACAGGAAGCGAAAAACTGTTTTTT. It is translated as CATLLTGSEKLFF.

The CDR3 nucleotides are TGCGCCAGCAGCGTGGGTGTTAATAATGAGCAGTTCTTC. As protein: CASSVGVNNEQFF. The V call is TRBV5-1, the J call TRBJ2-1; D unclear. Germline V gene data show CDR1 as SGHRS and CDR2 as YFSETQ. Trimming stripped 4 bases from V and 7 bases from J, with 12 bases between. The CDR3 has 13 amino acids.

The CDR3 DNA sequence: TGTGCCAGCAGCTTCAGCGGGAGGAGTACCGGGGAGCTGTTTTTT. This translates into CASSFSGRSTGELFF. The J gene is TRBJ2-2, the V gene TRBV7-8, with 9 bases that match TRBD2. In germline, CDR1 is SGHVS, CDR2 FQNEAQ. There are 15 residues in the CDR3. The trim removed 3 bases at V and 5 bases at J, leaving 4 bases unmatched.

The genes are TRBV11-3 and TRBJ1-3; no clear D gene. Trimming took off 3 bases at V and 4 bases at J, with 7 bases between the two ends. The length of the CDR3 is 13 residues. Germline CDR1 SGHNT, CDR2 YENEEA. In DNA form, the CDR3 reads TGTGCCAGCAGCTTGGAGAGGGGAAACACCATATATTTT. Its protein product is CASSLERGNTIYF.

The V and J genes are TRBV7-9 and TRBJ1-6; possibly TRBD1 for D (6 bases). This CDR3 spans 15 amino acids. Trimming stripped 7 bases from V and 8 bases from J, with 18 bases between. Germline CDR1 is SEHNR and CDR2 is FQNEAQ (reference sequence). Written as DNA, the CDR3 is TGTGCCAGCACCATATTACAGGGCGTTGATTCACCCCTCCACTTT. Translation gives CASTILQGVDSPLHF.

With regard to this clone: Other DNA sequences in the sample encode the same CDR3. This rearrangement joins TRBV7-9 to TRBJ1-2; a weak D match, TRBD1 (5 bases). V shed 1 base and J shed 5 bases, with 8 bases lying between them. CDR1 and CDR2 (germline): SEHNR, FQNEAQ (reference sequence). The CDR3 has 13 residues. CDR3 bases: TGTGCCAGCAGCTTAGGACAGAATTATGGCTACACCTTC. The encoded protein is CASSLGQNYGYTF. Supplemented by reference TRBV7-9 and TRBJ1-2, the full variable domain reads DTGVSQNPRHKITKRGQNVTFRCDPISEHNRLYWYRQTLGQGPEFLTYFQNEAQLEKSRLLSDRFSAERPKGSFSTLEIQRTEQGDSAMYLCASSLGQNYGYTFGSGTRLTVV.

This sequence joins TRBV28 and TRBJ1-2; tentative D call: TRBD1 (5 bases). V was shortened by 1 base and J by 4 bases, with 19 bases between the two germline ends. CDR1 MDHEN and CDR2 SYDVKM come from the germline V gene. This CDR3 is built from 17 residues. DNA of the CDR3: TGTGCCAGCAGTTTATCCCCGGCCAGGGAAGTTTTCTATGGCTACACCTTC. Its translation is CASSLSPAREVFYGYTF.

The rearrangement uses TRBV5-3 and TRBJ1-1; TRBD1 matches 9 bases. TRBV5-3 is treated as an ORF (open reading frame) with a function not yet certain. V lost 4 bases and J lost 0; bases outside the gene matches: 4. This CDR3 contains 15 residues. CDR3 in DNA: TGTGCCAGAAGCCCCGGGACAGGGATGAACACTGAAGCTTTCTTT. It is translated as CARSPGTGMNTEAFF.

The gene calls are TRBV5-8 and TRBJ1-5; D gene ambiguous. The germline gives CDR1 SGHTS, CDR2 YDEGEE. V dropped 2 bases and J dropped 7 bases, with 13 bases sitting between them. The CDR3 spans 14 residues. This chain's CDR3 is CASSFKDGGQPQHF. Written as DNA, the CDR3 is TGTGCCAGCAGCTTTAAAGACGGAGGACAGCCCCAGCATTTT.

This rearrangement joins TRBV29-1 to TRBJ2-7; D is possibly TRBD1 (5 bases). The CDR3 spans 13 residues. The ends were cut back, 8 bases at V and 3 bases at J, with 17 bases in the middle. Germline V gene data show CDR1 as SQVTM and CDR2 as ANQGSEA. As DNA, the CDR3 is TGCAGCTGTGTCGGCCAGGGTTACTACGAGCAGTACGTC. Translating gives CSCVGQGYYEQYV.

V usage is TRBV19 and J usage is TRBJ1-2, with 8 bases matching TRBD1. CDR1 LNHDA and CDR2 SQIVND come from the germline V gene (reference sequence). The CDR3 runs 15 residues. V dropped 3 bases and J dropped 7; count of bases not matched to a gene: 10. The CDR3 loop is CASSMSFPGGLGYTF. CDR3 nucleotides: TGTGCCAGTAGTATGTCGTTTCCAGGGGGCCTTGGCTACACCTTC.

V gene TRBV5-4 combines with J gene TRBJ2-1, with 7 bases matching TRBD2. This CDR3 contains 16 residues. Trimming took 4 bases from V and 0 from J; bases not matched to a gene: 7. Looked up from germline, CDR1 is SGHNT and CDR2 is YYREEE (reference sequence). CDR3 in DNA: TGTGCCAGCAGCGCCTCGGCGGGAGTCTCCTACAATGAGCAGTTCTTC. Translation: CASSASAGVSYNEQFF. Full variable domain (rest looked up from reference TRBV5-4 and TRBJ2-1): ETGVTQSPTHLIKTRGQQVTLRCSSQSGHNTVSWYQQALGQGPQFIFQYYREEENGRGNFPPRFSGLQFPNYSSELNVNALELDDSALYLCASSASAGVSYNEQFFGPGTRLTVL.

The CDR3 DNA is TGCGCCAGCAGCGCCCTGTCCGGGACAAGAAACACTGAAGCTTTCTTT. Residues: CASSALSGTRNTEAFF. The chain recombines TRBV5-1 with TRBJ1-1; perhaps TRBD1 as D (6 bases). CDR1 is SGHRS, CDR2 YFSETQ, per germline. The CDR3 has 16 residues. Trimming cost V 4 bases and J 2 bases, with 18 bases left between them.

The CDR3 loop is CASSEGRGLGYTF. The CDR3 coding sequence is TGTGCCAGCAGTGAGGGCAGGGGATTAGGCTACACCTTC. This chain connects TRBV6-1 to TRBJ1-2; D is possibly TRBD1 (6 bases). V lost 3 bases, J lost 8 bases, and 13 bases lay in between. Germline CDR1 is MNHNS and CDR2 is SASEGT. The CDR3 is made up of 13 amino acids.

CDR3 nucleotide sequence: TGTGCCAGCAGCTACCGACAGGGTACGAACACTGAAGCTTTCTTT. It is translated as CASSYRQGTNTEAFF. This chain connects TRBV7-2 to TRBJ1-1; 7 bases align to TRBD1. This CDR3 is built from 15 residues. The germline V gene encodes CDR1 SGHTA and CDR2 FQGNSA. V gave up 4 bases and J gave up 1 base; unmatched junction bases: 6.

CDR3 residues: CASSEYRGTTEAFF. For the CDR3, the DNA is TGTGCCAGCTCAGAGTACAGGGGAACGACTGAAGCTTTCTTT. The chain combines TRBV18 with TRBJ1-1; 7 positions match TRBD1. V shed 5 bases, J shed 5 bases, and the junction held 8 bases outside the gene matches. The length of the CDR3 is 14 residues. Per the germline V gene, CDR1 is KGHSH and CDR2 is LQKENI.

V and J are TRBV5-1 and TRBJ2-7; D is unclear. Germline CDR1 reads SGHRS; CDR2 reads YFSETQ. Trimming shortened V by 4 bases and J by 3 bases, and 11 bases separated the two germline ends. This CDR3 has 13 amino acids. Here the CDR3 reads CASSSTEYYEQYF. In nucleotides, the CDR3 is TGCGCCAGCAGCAGCACAGAGTACTACGAGCAGTACTTC.

This chain joins TRBV19 and TRBJ2-3, with TRBD1 as a possible D gene (5 bases). The germline gives CDR1 LNHDA, CDR2 SQIVND (reference sequence). The CDR3 length is 16 residues. V lost 3 bases, J lost 4 bases, and 17 bases lay in between. Here the CDR3 reads CASSMPSGKSADTQYF. DNA for the CDR3: TGTGCCAGTAGTATGCCGTCAGGGAAGAGCGCAGATACGCAGTATTTT. Complete variable domain (other parts from reference TRBV19 and TRBJ2-3): DGGITQSPKYLFRKEGQNVTLSCEQNLNHDAMYWYRQDPGQGLRLIYYSQIVNDFQKGDIAEGYSVSREKKESFPLTVTSAQKNPTAFYLCASSMPSGKSADTQYFGPGTRLTVL.

This rearrangement joins TRBV21-1 to TRBJ1-1. TRBV21-1 is a pseudogene segment. The length of the CDR3 is 12 residues. The CDR3 region has the DNA TGTCCGGACCCGGGGGGGTTGGCTGAAGCTTTCTTT. Protein sequence: CPDPGGLAEAFF.

The genes are TRBV2 and TRBJ2-3; TRBD1 agrees at 7 bases. The CDR3 runs 16 residues. V trimming: 6 bases; J trimming: 1 base; junction bases outside the gene matches: 10. Germline V gives CDR1 SNHLY, CDR2 FYNNEI. As DNA, the CDR3 is TGTGCCAGCAGGGGGTACAGGGGAATCGGCACAGATACGCAGTATTTT. The encoded protein is CASRGYRGIGTDTQYF.

The chain has TRBV4-1 and TRBJ1-6; no firm D call. The CDR3 consists of 16 residues. V was pared by 0 bases and J by 6 bases, with 12 bases between. Germline CDR1 and CDR2: MGHRA and YSYEKL. The CDR3 DNA follows: TGCGCCAGCAGCCAAGAAGGGCGGGCCGGTAATTCACCCCTCCACTTT. This translates into CASSQEGRAGNSPLHF.

V usage is TRBV24-1 and J usage is TRBJ1-1, with a possible D match to TRBD1 (5 bases). CDR3 length: 18 residues. Trimming left V 3 bases short and J 11 bases short, with 30 bases between. Looked up from germline, CDR1 is KGHDR and CDR2 is SFDVKD. The CDR3 loop reads CATSDRGGKEGDPSAAFF. The CDR3 DNA is TGTGCCACCAGTGATAGGGGAGGTAAAGAAGGGGACCCTTCGGCTGCTTTCTTT.

The chain employs TRBV7-9 and TRBJ1-5; 8 positions match TRBD1. V shed 3 bases, J shed 7 bases, and the junction held 5 bases outside the gene matches. The CDR3 totals 14 residues. Germline V gene sequence: CDR1 SEHNR, CDR2 FQNEAQ (reference sequence). CDR3 bases: TGTGCCAGCAGCTTGTCCACAGGGGGACAGCCCCAGCATTTT. Translation gives CASSLSTGGQPQHF.